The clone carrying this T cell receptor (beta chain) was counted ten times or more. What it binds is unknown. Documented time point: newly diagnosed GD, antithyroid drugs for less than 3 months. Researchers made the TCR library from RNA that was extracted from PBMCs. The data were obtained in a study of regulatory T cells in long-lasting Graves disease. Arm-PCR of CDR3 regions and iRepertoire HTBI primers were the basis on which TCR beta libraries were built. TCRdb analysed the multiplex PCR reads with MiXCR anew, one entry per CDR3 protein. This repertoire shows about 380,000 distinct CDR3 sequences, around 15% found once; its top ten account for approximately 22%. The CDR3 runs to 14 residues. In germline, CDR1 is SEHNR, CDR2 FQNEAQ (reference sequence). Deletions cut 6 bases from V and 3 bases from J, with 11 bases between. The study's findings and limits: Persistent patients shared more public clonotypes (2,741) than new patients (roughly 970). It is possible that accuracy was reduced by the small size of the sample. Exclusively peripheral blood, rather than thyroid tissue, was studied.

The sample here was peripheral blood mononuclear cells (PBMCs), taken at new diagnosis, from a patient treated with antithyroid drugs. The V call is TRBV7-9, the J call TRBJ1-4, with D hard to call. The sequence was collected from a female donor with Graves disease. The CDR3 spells CASRGETANEKLFF. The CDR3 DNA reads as TGTGCCAGCAGAGGAGAGACTGCTAATGAAAAACTGTTTTTT.